This T cell receptor (beta chain) was sequenced in a study of T cell repertoires in cytomegalovirus infection. For the study at large: In the study, CMV epitopes included recently identified HLA-C-restricted and well-studied HLA-B-restricted ones. Signatures in public TCR beta sequences pointed to both CMV infection and matching HLA type. General study results and limits: HLA-C-restricted CMV clonotypes gave the most frequent clonotype in two of eight donors. The cumulative frequency of public TCR beta families distinguished individuals who carried CMV together with the relevant HLA.

One entry per CDR3 protein, called by TCRdb with MiXCR from the reads. The sample holds a few hundred thousand distinct CDR3 sequences, about 42% seen once. This clonotype was seen a few times. Its antigen is unknown. This CDR3 region has 14 residues. Trimming removed 0 bases at V and 6 bases at J, with 9 bases between. CDR1 is SGDLS, CDR2 YYNGEE, per germline. The rearrangement joins TRBV9 to TRBJ1-4; a weak D match, TRBD1 (5 bases). The TCR originated in a human donor in good health (CMV status not recorded). Some clones in this sample may be carry-over from other donors' samples. The sequenced sample was cultured PBMCs, obtained from culture after CMV antigen stimulation. The CDR3 DNA is TGTGCCAGCAGCGTAGGATCGGGGGATGAAAAACTGTTTTTT. Translating it yields CASSVGSGDEKLFF.